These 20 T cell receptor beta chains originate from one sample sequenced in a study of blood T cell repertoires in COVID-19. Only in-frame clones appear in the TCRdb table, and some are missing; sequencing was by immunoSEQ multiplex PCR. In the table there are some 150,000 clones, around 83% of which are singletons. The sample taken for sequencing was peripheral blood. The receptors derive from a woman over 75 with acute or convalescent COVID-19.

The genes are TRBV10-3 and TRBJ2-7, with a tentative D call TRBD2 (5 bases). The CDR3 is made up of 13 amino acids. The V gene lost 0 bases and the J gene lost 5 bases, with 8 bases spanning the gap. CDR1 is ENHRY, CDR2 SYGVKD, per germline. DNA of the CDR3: TGTGCCATCAGTGAGTCGACGGGAAACGAGCAGTACTTC. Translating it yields CAISESTGNEQYF.

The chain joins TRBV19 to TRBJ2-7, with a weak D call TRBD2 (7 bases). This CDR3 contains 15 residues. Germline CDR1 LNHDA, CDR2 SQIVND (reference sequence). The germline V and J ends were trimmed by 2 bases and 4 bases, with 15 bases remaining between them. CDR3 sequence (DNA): TGTGCCAGTAGTATATCTTCGGGGGGCCCGTACGAGCAGTACTTC. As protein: CASSISSGGPYEQYF. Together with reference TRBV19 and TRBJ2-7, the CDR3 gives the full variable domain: DGGITQSPKYLFRKEGQNVTLSCEQNLNHDAMYWYRQDPGQGLRLIYYSQIVNDFQKGDIAEGYSVSREKKESFPLTVTSAQKNPTAFYLCASSISSGGPYEQYFGPGTRLTVT.

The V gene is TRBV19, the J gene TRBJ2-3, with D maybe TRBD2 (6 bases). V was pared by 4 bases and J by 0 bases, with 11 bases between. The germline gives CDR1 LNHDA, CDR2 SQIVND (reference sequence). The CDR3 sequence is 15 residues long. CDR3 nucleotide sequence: TGTGCCAGTAGTACGGGAGACGGGAGCACAGATACGCAGTATTTT. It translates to CASSTGDGSTDTQYF.

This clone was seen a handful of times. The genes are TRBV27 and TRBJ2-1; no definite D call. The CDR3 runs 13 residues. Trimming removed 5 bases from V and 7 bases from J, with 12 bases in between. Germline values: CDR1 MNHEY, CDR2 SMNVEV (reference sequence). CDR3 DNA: TGTGCCAGCAGTCTTAATGTCAGGAATGAGCAGTTCTTC. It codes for CASSLNVRNEQFF.

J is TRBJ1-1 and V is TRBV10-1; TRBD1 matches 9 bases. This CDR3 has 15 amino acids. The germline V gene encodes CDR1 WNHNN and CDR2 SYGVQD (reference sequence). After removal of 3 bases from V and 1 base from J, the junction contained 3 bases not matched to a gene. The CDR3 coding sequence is TGCGCCAGCAGTGAATCGGGACAGGGGAACACTGAAGCTTTCTTT. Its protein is CASSESGQGNTEAFF.

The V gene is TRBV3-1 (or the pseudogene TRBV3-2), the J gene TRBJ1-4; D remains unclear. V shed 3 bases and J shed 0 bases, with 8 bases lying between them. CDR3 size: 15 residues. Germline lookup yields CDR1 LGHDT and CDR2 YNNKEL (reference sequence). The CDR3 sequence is CASSHFSATNEKLFF. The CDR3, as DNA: TGTGCCAGCAGCCATTTTAGCGCAACTAATGAAAAACTGTTTTTT.

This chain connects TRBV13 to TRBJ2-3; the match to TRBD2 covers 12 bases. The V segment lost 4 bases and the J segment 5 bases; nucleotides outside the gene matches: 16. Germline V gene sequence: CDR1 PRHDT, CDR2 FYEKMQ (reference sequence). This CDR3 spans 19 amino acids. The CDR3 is CASSSLGASGGARGDTQYF. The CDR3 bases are TGTGCCAGCAGCTCTTTAGGAGCTAGCGGGGGGGCCCGAGGAGATACGCAGTATTTT.

The CDR3: CASSLARTAIVSGANVLTF. In DNA, the CDR3 is TGTGCCAGCAGCTTAGCCAGGACAGCCATAGTCTCTGGGGCCAACGTCCTGACTTTC. The chain joins TRBV7-8 to TRBJ2-6, with a tentative D call TRBD1 (6 bases). The germline V and J ends were trimmed by 0 bases and 0 bases, with 15 bases remaining between them. Germline V gene data show CDR1 as SGHVS and CDR2 as FQNEAQ. The CDR3 loop spans 19 amino acids.

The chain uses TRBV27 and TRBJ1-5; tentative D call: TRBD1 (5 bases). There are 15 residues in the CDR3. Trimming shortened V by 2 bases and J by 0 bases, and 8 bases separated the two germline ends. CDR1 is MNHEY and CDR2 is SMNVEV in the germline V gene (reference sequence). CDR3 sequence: CASSLGQGSNQPQHF. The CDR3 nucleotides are TGTGCCAGCAGTTTAGGGCAGGGTAGCAATCAGCCCCAGCATTTT.

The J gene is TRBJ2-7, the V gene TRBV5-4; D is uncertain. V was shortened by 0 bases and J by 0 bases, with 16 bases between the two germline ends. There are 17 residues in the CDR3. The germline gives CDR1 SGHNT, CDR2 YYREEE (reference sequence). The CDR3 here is CASSLVGARSASYEQYF. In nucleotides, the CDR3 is TGTGCCAGCAGCTTGGTTGGAGCCCGATCGGCCTCCTACGAGCAGTACTTC.

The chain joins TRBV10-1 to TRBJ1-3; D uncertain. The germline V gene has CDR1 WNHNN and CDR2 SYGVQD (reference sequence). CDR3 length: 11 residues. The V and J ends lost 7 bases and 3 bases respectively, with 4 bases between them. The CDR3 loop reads CASTGGNTIYF. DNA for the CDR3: TGCGCCAGCACCGGTGGAAACACCATATATTTT.

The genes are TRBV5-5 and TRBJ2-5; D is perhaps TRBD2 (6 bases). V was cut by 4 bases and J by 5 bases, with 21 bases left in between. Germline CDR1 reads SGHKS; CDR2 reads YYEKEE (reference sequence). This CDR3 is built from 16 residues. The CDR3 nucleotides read TGTGCCAGCAGCCCTGGGGTGGCCAGCGGAGGGGAGACCCAGTACTTC. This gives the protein CASSPGVASGGETQYF. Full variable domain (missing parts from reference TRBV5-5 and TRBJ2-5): DAGVTQSPTHLIKTRGQQVTLRCSPISGHKSVSWYQQVLGQGPQFIFQYYEKEERGRGNFPDRFSARQFPNYSSELNVNALLLGDSALYLCASSPGVASGGETQYFGPGTRLLVL.

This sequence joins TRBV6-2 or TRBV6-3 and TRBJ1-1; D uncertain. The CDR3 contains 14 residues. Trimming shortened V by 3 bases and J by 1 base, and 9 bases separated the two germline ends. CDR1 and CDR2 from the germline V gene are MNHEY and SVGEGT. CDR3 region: CASSYLIPNTEAFF. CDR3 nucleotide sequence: TGTGCCAGCAGTTATTTAATCCCGAACACTGAAGCTTTCTTT.

The CDR3 DNA sequence: TGTGCCAGCTCACCAGGCAGGGGGGATCAGCCCCAGCATTTT. Translating gives CASSPGRGDQPQHF. The V gene is TRBV18, the J gene TRBJ1-5; 7 positions agree with TRBD1. In germline, CDR1 is KGHSH, CDR2 LQKENI. V was pared by 2 bases and J by 5 bases, with 3 bases of the junction left unmatched. This CDR3 spans 14 amino acids.

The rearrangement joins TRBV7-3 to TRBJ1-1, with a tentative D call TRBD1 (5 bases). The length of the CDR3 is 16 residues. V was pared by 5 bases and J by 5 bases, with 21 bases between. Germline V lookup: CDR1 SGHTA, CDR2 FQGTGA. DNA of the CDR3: TGTGCCAGCAGCGTCTCCGGTGCTGGGGCCGGGACTGAAGCTTTCTTT. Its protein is CASSVSGAGAGTEAFF.

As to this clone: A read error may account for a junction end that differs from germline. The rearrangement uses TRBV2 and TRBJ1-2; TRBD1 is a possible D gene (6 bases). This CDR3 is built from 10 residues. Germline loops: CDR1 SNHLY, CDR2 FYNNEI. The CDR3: CASNGDRKTF. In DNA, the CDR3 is TGTGCCAGCAATGGAGACAGGAAGACTTTC.

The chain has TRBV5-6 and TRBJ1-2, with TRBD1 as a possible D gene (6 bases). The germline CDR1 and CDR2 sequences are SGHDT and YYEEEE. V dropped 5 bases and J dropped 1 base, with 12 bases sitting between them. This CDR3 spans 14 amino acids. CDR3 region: CASRGARGNYGYTF. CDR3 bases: TGTGCCAGCAGGGGGGCGAGGGGTAACTATGGCTACACCTTC.

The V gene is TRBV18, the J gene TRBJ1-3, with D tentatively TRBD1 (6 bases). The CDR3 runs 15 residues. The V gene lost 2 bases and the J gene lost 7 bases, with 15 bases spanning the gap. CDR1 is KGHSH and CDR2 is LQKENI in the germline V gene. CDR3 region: CASSPFGQGLNTIYF. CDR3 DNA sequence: TGTGCCAGCTCACCATTCGGGCAGGGGTTGAACACCATATATTTT.

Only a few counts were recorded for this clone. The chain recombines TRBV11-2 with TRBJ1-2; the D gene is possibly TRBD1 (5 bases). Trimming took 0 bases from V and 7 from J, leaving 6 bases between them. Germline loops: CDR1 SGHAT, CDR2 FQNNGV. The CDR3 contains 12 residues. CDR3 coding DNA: TGTGCCAGCAGCTTAGAAAGGGGTGGCTACACCTTC. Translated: CASSLERGGYTF.

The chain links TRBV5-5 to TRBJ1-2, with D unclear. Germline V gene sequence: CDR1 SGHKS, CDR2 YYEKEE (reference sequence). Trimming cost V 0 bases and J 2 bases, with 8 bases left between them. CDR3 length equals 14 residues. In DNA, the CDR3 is TGTGCCAGCAGCTTGGATACCAGAAACTATGGCTACACCTTC. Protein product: CASSLDTRNYGYTF.